This T cell receptor (beta chain) is drawn from a study of blood T cell repertoires in COVID-19. Overall study context: Italy, Spain and the United States were the sources of the convalescent and acute COVID-19 samples. PBMCs, B-cell-depleted T cells, or T cells were the source of the cDNA or gDNA that made up the material.

Authors' processing steps: Reference gene primer amplification gave estimated nucleated cell counts. Profiling relied on immunoSEQ multiplex PCR, and the TCRdb table lists in-frame clones only, not all of them. The V and J calls and the clone size are those of that table, but D and trimming were determined from the DNA. The sample yields 70,000 or so clones, about nine tenths seen once. This TCR came from a woman of 80 years or more with active COVID-19. Sequenced: peripheral blood.

The CDR3 DNA sequence: TGTGCCAGCAGCTTGGTGCTAGCGGACAATGAGCAGTTCTTC. Amino acid sequence: CASSLVLADNEQFF. The chain combines TRBV5-6 with TRBJ2-1; 7 bases are shared with TRBD2. The junction had 2 bases not matched to a gene; V was cut back by 0 bases and J by 5 bases. There are 14 residues in the CDR3. Germline values: CDR1 SGHDT, CDR2 YYEEEE.